This T cell receptor (beta chain) emerged from a study of blood T cell repertoires in COVID-19. Libraries were prepared by immunoSEQ multiplex PCR; TCRdb keeps only in-frame clonotypes and omits some of them. Of roughly 180,000 clones in the sample, around 85% are singletons; the top ten hold 6.2%. V trimming: 3 bases; J trimming: 9 bases; junction bases outside the gene matches: 8. The CDR3 length is 15 residues. CDR1 is SGDLS and CDR2 is YYNGEE in the germline V gene. All enrollees were roughly 18 to 100 years old and from under 25 US areas. Participant-reported clinical history was the basis for cohort assignment.

The specimen was PBMCs or T cells enriched from blood (not recorded which). The rearrangement uses TRBV9 and TRBJ2-1; the match to TRBD1 covers 11 bases. This TCR was sampled from a man between 40 and 49 years old who had recovered from COVID-19. The CDR3: CASSAGTGGRFEQFF. The CDR3 nucleotides are TGTGCCAGCAGCGCCGGGACAGGGGGGAGGTTTGAGCAGTTCTTC.